This T cell receptor beta chain was sequenced for a study of T cells after yellow fever vaccination. CDR1 MNHEY and CDR2 SVGAGI come from the germline V gene. The CDR3 sequence is 14 residues long. V trimming: 2 bases; J trimming: 4 bases; junction bases outside the gene matches: 2. TCRdb itself ran the 5' RACE reads through MiXCR, one entry per CDR3 protein. The sample lists some 340,000 distinct CDR3 sequences, roughly 3.9% occurring once. The specimen comprised PBMCs, sampled 5 days after the yellow fever booster vaccination. The sequence was collected from a young man who received the YFV17D yellow fever vaccine. The chain is built from TRBV6-5 and TRBJ2-1, with 7 bases aligning to TRBD1. The CDR3 protein is CASSYTTGYNEQFF. In DNA, the CDR3 is TGTGCCAGCAGTTACACGACAGGGTACAATGAGCAGTTCTTC.